Presented here are 27 T cell receptor beta chains from one specimen sequenced in a study of cytomegalovirus exposure and HLA in healthy donors. Sequenced by immunoSEQ multiplex PCR; TCRdb stores in-frame clones only, minus some. The sample contains 100,000 to 120,000 clones, approximately 89% of which appear only once. The sample comprised PBMCs. These receptors originate from a woman between 18 and 29 years old in good health and CMV-seronegative.

The genes are TRBV6-1 and TRBJ2-3, with D possibly matching TRBD2 (7 bases). Trimming took 10 bases from V and 2 from J, leaving 19 bases between them. Per germline, CDR1 MNHNS and CDR2 SASEGT. The CDR3 runs 15 residues. The CDR3 reads CATMRGGYDTDTQYF. Written as DNA, the CDR3 is TGTGCCACCATGAGGGGGGGTTATGACACAGATACGCAGTATTTT.

This clone came up once. The genes are TRBV6-4 and TRBJ2-7; TRBD2 aligns across 11 bases. V lost 5 bases, J lost 2 bases, and 5 bases stayed unmatched. The CDR3 totals 15 residues. CDR1 and CDR2 from the germline V gene are MRHNA and SNTAGT. The CDR3 DNA sequence: TGTGCCAGCAGTCTGCATAGCGGGAGGGCCTACGAGCAGTACTTC. The encoded protein is CASSLHSGRAYEQYF.

This sequence joins TRBV28 and TRBJ1-3; 8 bases are a match to TRBD1. This CDR3 contains 15 residues. Per the germline V gene, CDR1 is MDHEN and CDR2 is SYDVKM. V dropped 6 bases and J dropped 0; count of bases not matched to a gene: 4. The CDR3 DNA reads as TGTGCCAGCAGCCCCAGGGGGCTCTCTGGAAACACCATATATTTT. Amino acid sequence: CASSPRGLSGNTIYF.

The rearrangement uses TRBV7-9 and TRBJ2-1; no definite D call. The V and J ends lost 2 bases and 3 bases respectively, with 11 bases between them. Germline V gene lookup returns CDR1 SEHNR and CDR2 FQNEAQ (reference sequence). CDR3 size: 15 residues. For the CDR3, the DNA is TGTGCCAGCAGCTTATTGTCGGGTAGCTACAATGAGCAGTTCTTC. Translated, it gives CASSLLSGSYNEQFF.

The sample holds one count of this clone. The rearrangement links TRBV21-1 to TRBJ1-4; no check of the table's D call, TRBD1, against the DNA was made. TRBV21-1 constitutes a pseudogene. The CDR3 totals 16 residues. In DNA form, the CDR3 reads TGTGCCAGCAGCAAAGATCAGGGCAGGGGGCATGAAAAACTGTTTTTT. Translated: CASSKDQGRGHEKLFF.

The rearrangement joins TRBV6-6 to TRBJ1-2, with D unresolved. The CDR3 spans 12 residues. Germline V gene lookup returns CDR1 MNHNY and CDR2 SVGAGI (reference sequence). Trimming pared 5 bases from V and 4 bases from J, leaving 8 bases between. CDR3 region: CASSTGFYGYTF. Written as DNA, the CDR3 is TGTGCCAGCAGTACGGGGTTCTATGGCTACACCTTC.

This chain uses TRBV14 with TRBJ2-3, with a tentative D call TRBD1 (6 bases). V gave up 0 bases and J gave up 0 bases, with 13 bases separating them. CDR3 length equals 17 residues. Germline lookup yields CDR1 SGHDN and CDR2 FVKESK. The CDR3 reads CASSQDPYRASTDTQYF. Written as DNA, the CDR3 is TGTGCCAGCAGCCAAGACCCCTACAGGGCGAGCACAGATACGCAGTATTTT.

The rearrangement links TRBV18 to TRBJ2-7, with D possibly matching TRBD2 (5 bases). The V gene's germline CDR1 is KGHSH and CDR2 LQKENI. V lost 0 bases, J lost 0 bases, and 9 bases lay in between. The CDR3 has 15 amino acids. The CDR3 loop is CASSPPLAISYEQYF. CDR3 bases: TGTGCCAGCTCACCACCTTTAGCGATCTCCTACGAGCAGTACTTC.

A remark on this clone: Other DNA sequences in this sample translate to the same CDR3. This chain's CDR3 is CASSEGGQGGEKLFF. CDR3 coding DNA: TGTGCCAGCAGTGAAGGGGGACAGGGGGGTGAAAAACTGTTTTTT. The rearrangement joins TRBV6-1 to TRBJ1-4, with 11 bases lining up with TRBD1. Trimming removed 1 base from V and 7 bases from J; junction bases left unmatched: 2. The CDR3 consists of 15 residues. Germline CDR1 and CDR2: MNHNS and SASEGT.

The chain recombines TRBV4-3 with TRBJ2-5; 11 nucleotides agree with TRBD2. V lost 4 bases, J lost 5 bases, and 6 bases stayed unmatched. There are 15 residues in the CDR3. Germline CDR1 is LGHNA and CDR2 is YSLEER. CDR3 region: CASSPGTSGGETQYF. The DNA for the CDR3 is TGCGCCAGCAGCCCCGGGACTAGCGGAGGCGAGACCCAGTACTTC.

The rearrangement joins TRBV13 to TRBJ2-1; 8 nucleotides match TRBD2. CDR1 PRHDT and CDR2 FYEKMQ come from the germline V gene (reference sequence). The CDR3 length is 16 residues. The V gene end was trimmed by 4 bases and the J gene end by 4 bases; junction bases not matched to a gene: 9. The chain's CDR3 is CASSSSPAGGYNEQFF. CDR3 DNA: TGTGCCAGCAGCTCGTCCCCGGCGGGGGGATACAATGAGCAGTTCTTC.

The V gene is TRBV29-1, the J gene TRBJ2-1, with 9 bases identical to TRBD2. V shed 3 bases, J shed 0 bases, and the junction held 12 bases outside the gene matches. The CDR3 spans 18 residues. Germline lookup yields CDR1 SQVTM and CDR2 ANQGSEA. CDR3 sequence: CSVEFAGGPVFSYNEQFF. CDR3 coding DNA: TGCAGCGTTGAGTTTGCGGGAGGGCCAGTTTTCTCCTACAATGAGCAGTTCTTC.

J is TRBJ1-2 and V is TRBV19; TRBD1 agrees at 10 bases. Looked up from germline, CDR1 is LNHDA and CDR2 is SQIVND (reference sequence). V trimming: 10 bases; J trimming: 8 bases; junction bases outside the gene matches: 13. This CDR3 spans 14 amino acids. This CDR3 is CATKPGQGREGYTF. CDR3 nucleotides: TGTGCCACCAAGCCGGGACAGGGGAGGGAAGGCTACACCTTC.

This chain joins TRBV7-2 and TRBJ2-7; 7 nucleotides match TRBD1. Losses at the gene ends were 5 bases for V and 3 bases for J; bases not matched to a gene: 10. The CDR3 loop spans 15 amino acids. The germline CDR1 and CDR2 sequences are SGHTA and FQGNSA. The DNA for the CDR3 is TGTGCCAGCAGCCTCGGGACAGCTACCTACTACGAGCAGTACTTC. Residues: CASSLGTATYYEQYF. Full variable domain (rest looked up from reference TRBV7-2 and TRBJ2-7): GAGVSQSPSNKVTEKGKDVELRCDPISGHTALYWYRQSLGQGLEFLIYFQGNSAPDKSGLPSDRFSAERTGGSVSTLTIQRTQQEDSAVYLCASSLGTATYYEQYFGPGTRLTVT.

This rearrangement joins TRBV4-1 to TRBJ1-5, with 9 bases fitting TRBD1. Per germline, CDR1 MGHRA and CDR2 YSYEKL. Trimming took 4 bases from V and 1 from J; bases not matched to a gene: 5. The CDR3 extends over 16 amino acids. The CDR3 region is CASSPRDRASNQPQHF. CDR3 sequence (DNA): TGCGCCAGCAGCCCTCGGGACAGGGCGAGCAATCAGCCCCAGCATTTT.

Only a few counts were recorded for this clone. This CDR3 is CASSPATGATYEQYF. In DNA, the CDR3 is TGTGCCAGCAGCCCCGCCACAGGGGCCACCTACGAGCAGTACTTC. This chain connects TRBV7-9 to TRBJ2-7, with 7 bases aligning to TRBD1. This CDR3 has 15 amino acids. Losses at the gene ends were 5 bases for V and 2 bases for J; bases not matched to a gene: 9. The germline gives CDR1 SEHNR, CDR2 FQNEAQ (reference sequence).

The V gene is TRBV5-1, the J gene TRBJ1-2, with 7 nucleotides matching TRBD1. J was trimmed by 1 base and V by 10 bases; bases with no gene match: 7. The CDR3 totals 13 residues. Per the germline V gene, CDR1 is SGHRS and CDR2 is YFSETQ. The CDR3 coding sequence is TGCGCCTCCCCCAGGGACAGTAACTATGGCTACACCTTC. Its protein product is CASPRDSNYGYTF.

V and J are TRBV9 and TRBJ2-5, with 8 nucleotides matching TRBD1. The V gene's germline CDR1 is SGDLS and CDR2 YYNGEE. The ends lost 3 bases at V and 5 bases at J; junction bases unmatched: 9. This CDR3 region has 15 residues. CDR3 amino acids: CASSDGQGMGETQYF. Here the CDR3 DNA reads TGTGCCAGCAGCGACGGACAGGGTATGGGGGAGACCCAGTACTTC.

J is TRBJ2-1 and V is TRBV11-3; TRBD2 is a possible D gene (6 bases). Trimming took 1 base from V and 5 from J, leaving 21 bases between them. The length of the CDR3 is 18 residues. The V gene's germline CDR1 is SGHNT and CDR2 YENEEA. Here the CDR3 reads CASSLGRGNTRLNNEQFF. The CDR3 coding sequence is TGTGCCAGCAGCTTAGGCCGGGGGAACACCAGACTTAACAATGAGCAGTTCTTC.

This clone was counted once. CDR3 sequence (DNA): TGCGCCAGCAGTCCCGGGACAGGGGTCGGTGGCTACACCTTC. Its protein is CASSPGTGVGGYTF. The chain is built from TRBV10-2 and TRBJ1-2, with TRBD1 matching 10 bases. Looked up from germline, CDR1 is WSHSY and CDR2 is SAAADI. This CDR3 region has 14 residues. V lost 5 bases, J lost 7 bases, and 7 bases stayed unmatched.

The rearrangement links TRBV5-1 to TRBJ1-2, with 7 bases aligning to TRBD1. J lost 2 bases, V lost 0 bases, and 4 bases had no gene match. The germline V gene encodes CDR1 SGHRS and CDR2 YFSETQ. The CDR3 is 15 residues long. The CDR3 nucleotides read TGCGCCAGCAGCTTGGTAGACAGGGAAAACTATGGCTACACCTTC. This encodes CASSLVDRENYGYTF.

The J gene is TRBJ1-2, the V gene TRBV28; no clear D gene. The germline V gene encodes CDR1 MDHEN and CDR2 SYDVKM. V gave up 11 bases and J gave up 2 bases, with 18 bases separating them. The CDR3 loop spans 14 amino acids. For the CDR3, the DNA is TGTGCCGGTGGTGGGCGGGGTTCCAACTATGGCTACACCTTC. It codes for CAGGGRGSNYGYTF.

CDR3 sequence reads: CASSVSGSRETQYF. The CDR3 DNA reads TGTGCCAGCAGTGTTAGCGGGAGTAGAGAGACCCAGTACTTC. The chain has TRBV25-1 and TRBJ2-5; 9 bases fit TRBD2. Germline CDR1 and CDR2: MGHDK and SYGVNS. The V gene end was trimmed by 4 bases and the J gene end by 4 bases; junction bases not matched to a gene: 4. There are 14 residues in the CDR3.

Only one count was recorded for this clone. This chain links TRBV4-1 with TRBJ2-7; TRBD2 matches at 8 bases. Germline V gives CDR1 MGHRA, CDR2 YSYEKL. This CDR3 has 15 amino acids. V lost 0 bases and J lost 2; bases outside the gene matches: 3. The chain's CDR3 is CASSQESGGPYEQYF. The CDR3 DNA is TGCGCCAGCAGCCAAGAGTCGGGGGGGCCCTACGAGCAGTACTTC.

The genes are TRBV7-2 and TRBJ1-5; weak D call: TRBD1 (6 bases). The CDR3 has 15 residues. The germline CDR1 and CDR2 sequences are SGHTA and FQGNSA. Trimming shortened V by 1 base and J by 6 bases, and 13 bases separated the two germline ends. CDR3 sequence reads: CASSLGRRGGQPQHF. Here the CDR3 DNA reads TGTGCCAGCAGCTTAGGACGCAGGGGCGGTCAGCCCCAGCATTTT.

The chain employs TRBV27 and TRBJ2-7, with D possibly TRBD1 on 6 matching bases. Germline V gives CDR1 MNHEY, CDR2 SMNVEV (reference sequence). The length of the CDR3 is 15 residues. Trimming removed 6 bases from V and 4 bases from J, with 19 bases in between. CDR3 DNA sequence: TGTGCCAGCAGGTCTGCCGGGACATCGTTTTACGAGCAGTACTTC. Translating it yields CASRSAGTSFYEQYF.

The V call is TRBV27, the J call TRBJ1-2; unclear D gene. Trimming cost V 3 bases and J 2 bases, with 10 bases left between them. The CDR3 extends over 14 amino acids. Germline values: CDR1 MNHEY, CDR2 SMNVEV (reference sequence). The CDR3 DNA is TGTGCCAGCAGTTTTCCGGCAGGCAACTATGGCTACACCTTC. As protein: CASSFPAGNYGYTF.